The clone carrying this T cell receptor (beta chain) was detected ten times or more. The entry originates in a study of T cell repertoires in cytomegalovirus infection. Across the whole study: Indications came from public TCR beta signatures; they pointed to CMV infection and to a matching HLA type.

This CDR3 comprises 13 residues. Germline CDR1 MNHNS, CDR2 SASEGT. Trimming shortened V by 2 bases and J by 2 bases, and 4 bases separated the two germline ends. TCRdb reprocessed the reads with MiXCR, giving one entry per CDR3 protein. The sample lists just under 550,000 distinct CDR3 sequences; about a quarter were seen once. Sequenced: PBMCs. The V call is TRBV6-1, the J call TRBJ2-1; no clear D. The TCR comes from a human donor in good health (CMV status not recorded). Some clones in this sample may be carry-over from other donors' samples. DNA for the CDR3: TGTGCCAGCAGTGAATATCCCTACAATGAGCAGTTCTTC. This encodes CASSEYPYNEQFF.